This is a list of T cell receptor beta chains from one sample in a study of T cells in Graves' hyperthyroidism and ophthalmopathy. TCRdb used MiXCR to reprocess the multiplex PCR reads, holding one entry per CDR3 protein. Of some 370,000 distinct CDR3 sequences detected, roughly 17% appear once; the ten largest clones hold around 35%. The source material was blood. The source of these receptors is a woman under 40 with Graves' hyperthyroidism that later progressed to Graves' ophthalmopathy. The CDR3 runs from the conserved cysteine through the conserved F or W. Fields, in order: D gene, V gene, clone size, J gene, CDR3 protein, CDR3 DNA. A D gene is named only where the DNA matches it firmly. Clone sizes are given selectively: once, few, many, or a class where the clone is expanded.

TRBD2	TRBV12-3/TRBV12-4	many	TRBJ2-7	CASGGGRRNEQYF	TGTGCCAGCGGCGGGGGGCGGCGCAACGAGCAGTACTTC
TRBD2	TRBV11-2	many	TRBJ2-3	CASSLGTSGLRNTQYF	TGTGCCAGCAGCTTAGGGACTAGCGGGCTTCGGAATACGCAGTATTTT
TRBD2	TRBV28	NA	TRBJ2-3	CASSLIGAGGSTDTQYF	TGTGCCAGCAGCCTCATAGGGGCGGGGGGCAGCACAGATACGCAGTATTTT
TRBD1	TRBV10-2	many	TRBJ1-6	CASSESTGGNSPLHF	TGCGCCAGCAGTGAGTCGACAGGGGGGAATTCACCCCTCCACTTT
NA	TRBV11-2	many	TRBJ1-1	CASSLKTGNTEAFF	TGTGCCAGCAGCTTAAAGACAGGGAACACTGAAGCTTTCTTT
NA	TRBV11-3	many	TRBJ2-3	CASSLDSWADTQYF	TGTGCCAGCAGCTTAGATAGTTGGGCAGATACGCAGTATTTT
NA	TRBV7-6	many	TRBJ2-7	CASSLRGEVDEQYF	TGTGCCAGCAGCCTTAGGGGGGAAGTCGACGAGCAGTACTTC
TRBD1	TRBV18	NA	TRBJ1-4	CASSRGQEEKLFF	TGTGCCAGCTCACGCGGACAGGAGGAAAAACTGTTTTTT
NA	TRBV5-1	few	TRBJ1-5	CASSLEPQQPQHF	TGCGCCAGCAGCTTGGAGCCTCAGCAGCCCCAGCATTTT
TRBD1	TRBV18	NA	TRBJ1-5	CASSPGRTGGSNQPQHF	TGTGCCAGCTCACCAGGTCGGACAGGAGGTAGCAATCAGCCCCAGCATTTT
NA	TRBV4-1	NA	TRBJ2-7	CASSVAGLYEQYF	TGCGCCAGCAGCGTCGCGGGGTTGTACGAGCAGTACTTC
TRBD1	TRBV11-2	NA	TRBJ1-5	CASIWGRGNQPQHF	TGTGCCAGCATCTGGGGCAGGGGGAATCAGCCCCAGCATTTT
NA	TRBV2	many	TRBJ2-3	CASRQTEFTDTQYF	TGTGCCAGCAGACAAACAGAATTCACAGATACGCAGTATTTT
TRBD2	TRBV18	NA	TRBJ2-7	CASSPSGSPHEQYF	TGTGCCAGCTCACCCAGCGGGAGCCCCCACGAGCAGTACTTC
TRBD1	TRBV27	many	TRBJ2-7	CASSLSGQGSYEQYF	TGTGCCAGCAGTTTATCGGGACAGGGGTCCTACGAGCAGTACTTC
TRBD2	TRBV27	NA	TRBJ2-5	CASSSGTSGQETQYF	TGTGCCAGCAGTTCCGGGACTAGCGGACAAGAGACCCAGTACTTC